The 2 T cell receptor beta chains in this list originate from one sample, sequenced in a study of T cells after yellow fever vaccination. From the 5' RACE reads, TCRdb called clonotypes with MiXCR, one entry per CDR3 protein. The sample includes around 320,000 distinct CDR3 sequences, 3.5% to 4.5% seen only once; the top ten take roughly a fifth. This material consisted of PBMCs, taken 15 days after the yellow fever booster vaccination. The receptors come from a man between 18 and 29 years old who received the YFV17D yellow fever vaccine.

The genes are TRBV7-2 and TRBJ1-5; no definite D call. CDR1 and CDR2 (germline): SGHTA, FQGNSA. Trimming took off 1 base at V and 6 bases at J, with 13 bases between the two ends. The length of the CDR3 is 15 residues. The CDR3: CASSLGGGGGQPQHF. Here the CDR3 DNA reads TGTGCCAGCAGCTTAGGAGGAGGAGGCGGTCAGCCCCAGCATTTT.

This chain uses TRBV4-3 with TRBJ1-1; 8 nucleotides line up with TRBD1. This CDR3 region has 14 residues. Germline V gene data show CDR1 as LGHNA and CDR2 as YSLEER. V gave up 0 bases and J gave up 10 bases; unmatched junction bases: 7. The CDR3 DNA reads TGCGCCAGCAGCCAAGATGCGGACAGGGTGGGAGCTTTCTTT. This sequence encodes CASSQDADRVGAFF.